This TCR beta chain was identified in a study of blood T cell repertoires in COVID-19. Clones were read by immunoSEQ multiplex PCR, and TCRdb kept only the in-frame ones, dropping some. The table records around 450,000 clones, about 85% of them present only once. In terms of age and location, participants ranged from roughly 18 to 90 years and lived in under 30 US areas. Trimming at V came to 2 bases and at J to 4 bases, leaving 7 bases not matched to a gene. There are 16 residues in the CDR3. Germline assignment: CDR1 SGHTA and CDR2 FQGNSA. This clonotype originated in a woman aged 18-30 years who had recovered from COVID-19. The chain uses TRBV7-2 and TRBJ2-2; 7 nucleotides line up with TRBD1. The sample comprised PBMCs or T cells enriched from blood (not recorded which). The CDR3 coding sequence is TGTGCCAGCAGCTTATGGGGGACAGCTACCACCGGGGAGCTGTTTTTT. Its protein is CASSLWGTATTGELFF.